This record concerns one T cell receptor (beta chain) sequence. The entry originates in a study of shared clonotypes between healthy human individuals. TCRdb's table, derived via immunoSEQ multiplex PCR, lists solely in-frame clones and lacks some. The sample lists 560,000 or so clones, about 95% occurring once. CD8 cells regarded as naive lacked CD45RO, were positively chosen for CCR7, and omitted terminally differentiated effector memory CD45RA+ cells. The CDR3 is 17 residues long. CDR1 MGHRA and CDR2 YSYEKL come from the germline V gene. With 3 bases clipped from V and 4 bases from J, the junction kept 13 bases outside the gene matches.

Sequencing input: naive CD8+ T cells sorted from blood. This rearrangement joins TRBV4-1 to TRBJ1-1; 8 bases align to TRBD1. This receptor was obtained from a woman aged 25 to 39 in good health. CDR3 bases: TGCGCCAGCAGCCAGGGGACAGGCCTTAGGATGACCACTGAAGCTTTCTTT. This sequence encodes CASSQGTGLRMTTEAFF.